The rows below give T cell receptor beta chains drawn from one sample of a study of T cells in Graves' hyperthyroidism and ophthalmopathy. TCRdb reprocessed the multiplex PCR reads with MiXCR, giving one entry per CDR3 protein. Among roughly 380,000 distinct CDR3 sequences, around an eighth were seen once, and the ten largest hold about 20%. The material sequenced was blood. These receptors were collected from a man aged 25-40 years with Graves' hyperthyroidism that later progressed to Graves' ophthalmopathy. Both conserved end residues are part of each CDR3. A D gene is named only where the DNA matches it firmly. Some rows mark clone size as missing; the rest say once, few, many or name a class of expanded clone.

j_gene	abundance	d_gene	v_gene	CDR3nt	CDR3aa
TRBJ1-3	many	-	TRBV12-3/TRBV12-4	TGTGCCAGCAGTTTAGCCCGGGACTTTGGAAACACCATATATTTT	CASSLARDFGNTIYF
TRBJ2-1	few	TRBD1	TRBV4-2	TGTGCCAGCACCAGTGACAGGGCGTCCGGTTACAATGAGCAGTTCTTC	CASTSDRASGYNEQFF
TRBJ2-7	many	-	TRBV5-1	TGCGCCAGCAGTTCGGGACTCACGGTGCCCGAGCAGTACTTC	CASSSGLTVPEQYF
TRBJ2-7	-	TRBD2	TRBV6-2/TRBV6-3	TGTGCCAGCAGTAGGGACTATACAGTCCCCTACGAGCAGTACTTC	CASSRDYTVPYEQYF
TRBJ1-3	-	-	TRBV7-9	TGTGCCAGCAGTCGACAGATCTCTGGAAACACCATATATTTT	CASSRQISGNTIYF
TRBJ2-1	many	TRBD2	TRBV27	TGTGCCAGCAGTATTAGCGGGGGGATAGCCAATGAGCAGTTCTTC	CASSISGGIANEQFF
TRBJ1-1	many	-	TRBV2	TGTGCCAGCAGTGAAGCCACCCAATCACCTGAAGCTTTCTTT	CASSEATQSPEAFF
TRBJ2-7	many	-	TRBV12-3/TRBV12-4	TGTGCCAGCAGACCCGGGACGGAGCCCTACGAGCAGTACTTC	CASRPGTEPYEQYF
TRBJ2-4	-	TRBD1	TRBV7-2	TGTGCCAGCAGCCAAAGACAGGGCCGGAACATTCAGTACTTC	CASSQRQGRNIQYF
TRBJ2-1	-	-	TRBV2	TGTGTCAGCAGCCCCGAGAGTAGTGAGCAGTTCTTC	CVSSPESSEQFF
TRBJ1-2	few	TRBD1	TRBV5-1	TGCGCCAGCAGGCCTTCGAGACAGGGGGCCGGTGGCTACACCTTC	CASRPSRQGAGGYTF
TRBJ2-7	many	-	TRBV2	TGTGCCAGCAGTGAGCTGGCAGTCTGGGGGTACGAGCAGTACTTC	CASSELAVWGYEQYF
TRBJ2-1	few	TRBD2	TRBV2	TGTGCCAGCCCTCAAGCTAGCGGGGGCCACAATGAGCAGTTCTTC	CASPQASGGHNEQFF
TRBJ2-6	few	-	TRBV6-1	TGTGCCAGCAGTGAAGCGTCCGTTATATTCTCTGGGGCCAACGTCCTGACTTTC	CASSEASVIFSGANVLTF
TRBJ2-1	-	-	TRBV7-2	TGTGCCAGCAGCGCAGGAGGCAACTCCTACGAGCAGTTCTTC	CASSAGGNSYEQFF
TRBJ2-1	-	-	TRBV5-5	TGTGCCAGCAGCTTGAGTGCGCTCCGCACGGATGAGCACTTCTTC	CASSLSALRTDEHFF
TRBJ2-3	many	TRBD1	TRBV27	TGTGCCAGCAGTTTAAACAGGGGGGCGGATACGCAGTATTTT	CASSLNRGADTQYF
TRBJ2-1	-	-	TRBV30	TGTGCCTGGAGTGTACTAGATCCGCAAAAAAATGAGCAGTTCTTC	CAWSVLDPQKNEQFF
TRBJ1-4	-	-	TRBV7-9	TGTGCCAGCAGCTTAGGCGACAGAGGATATGAAAAACTGTTTTTT	CASSLGDRGYEKLFF
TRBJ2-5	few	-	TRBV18	TGTGCCAGCTCATCACTCTCGAGGCAAGAGACCCAGTACTTC	CASSSLSRQETQYF
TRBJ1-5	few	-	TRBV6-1	TGTGCCGGTTCGGACTACAGCAATCAGCCCCAGCATTTT	CAGSDYSNQPQHF
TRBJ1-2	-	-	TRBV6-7	TGTGCCAGCACCAGGGATGGCTACACCTTC	CASTRDGYTF
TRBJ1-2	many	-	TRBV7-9	TGTGCCAGCAGCCGAACTGGGCTCAGGAACAACTATGGCTACACCTTC	CASSRTGLRNNYGYTF
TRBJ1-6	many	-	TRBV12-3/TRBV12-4	TGTGCCAGCAGTTTCGTCCCCACAAGGTCACCCCTCCACTTT	CASSFVPTRSPLHF